The 13 T cell receptor beta chains below were found in one sample sequenced in a study of blood T cell repertoires in COVID-19. TCRdb's table, derived via immunoSEQ multiplex PCR, lists solely in-frame clones and lacks some. This repertoire shows 310,000 or so clones, 87% found once; its top ten account for roughly 6.3%. Sequencing used PBMCs or T cells enriched from blood (not recorded which). The receptors were sampled from a woman aged 40-49 years who had recovered from COVID-19.

The chain carries TRBV3-1 (or the pseudogene TRBV3-2) and TRBJ1-4; TRBD1 might be the D (5 bases). Trimming took 4 bases from V and 6 from J, leaving 12 bases between them. CDR1 and CDR2 (germline): LGHDT, YNNKEL (reference sequence). The CDR3 runs to 14 residues. This CDR3 reads CASSRSQGYEKLFF. The CDR3 DNA follows: TGTGCCAGCAGCCGATCGCAGGGCTATGAAAAACTGTTTTTT.

The chain uses TRBV24-1 and TRBJ2-2, with 10 positions matching TRBD2. Per the germline V gene, CDR1 is KGHDR and CDR2 is SFDVKD. V was pared by 0 bases and J by 3 bases, with 6 bases of the junction left unmatched. This CDR3 comprises 18 residues. CDR3 sequence reads: CATSDLRASGGHTGELFF. The DNA for the CDR3 is TGTGCCACCAGTGATTTGCGGGCTAGCGGGGGTCACACCGGGGAGCTGTTTTTT.

This chain links TRBV11-1 with TRBJ2-7; TRBD2 matches 11 bases. Germline values: CDR1 SGHAT, CDR2 FQDESV (reference sequence). This CDR3 is 14 amino acids long. V lost 5 bases and J lost 3; bases outside the gene matches: 3. The CDR3 loop is CASSPGLADYEQYF. DNA of the CDR3: TGTGCCAGCAGCCCGGGACTAGCGGACTACGAGCAGTACTTC.

The chain recombines TRBV2 with TRBJ1-1; D unclear. The V gene's germline CDR1 is SNHLY and CDR2 FYNNEI. This CDR3 contains 12 residues. V lost 4 bases, J lost 1 base, and 4 bases lay in between. CDR3 sequence: CASSVRNTEAFF. The CDR3 DNA reads TGTGCCAGCAGTGTTAGGAACACTGAAGCTTTCTTT.

The chain combines TRBV5-5 with TRBJ2-2, with D maybe TRBD2 (5 bases). Germline CDR1 and CDR2: SGHKS and YYEKEE (reference sequence). V was cut by 4 bases and J by 4 bases, with 17 bases left in between. This CDR3 comprises 16 residues. The CDR3 DNA follows: TGTGCCAGCAGCCCAGGACTCTCGCGGGTCACCGGGGAGCTGTTTTTT. Translation gives CASSPGLSRVTGELFF. The whole variable domain, remainder taken from reference TRBV5-5 and TRBJ2-2, is DAGVTQSPTHLIKTRGQQVTLRCSPISGHKSVSWYQQVLGQGPQFIFQYYEKEERGRGNFPDRFSARQFPNYSSELNVNALLLGDSALYLCASSPGLSRVTGELFFGEGSRLTVL.

The rearrangement uses TRBV28 and TRBJ2-7, with 7 bases lining up with TRBD1. The germline CDR1 and CDR2 sequences are MDHEN and SYDVKM. Trimming cost V 5 bases and J 2 bases; bases outside gene matches: 6. The CDR3 is 14 residues long. CDR3 DNA sequence: TGTGCCAGCAGTAGGGACAGTGGCACCTACGAGCAGTACTTC. Translation: CASSRDSGTYEQYF.

The chain is built from TRBV5-6 and TRBJ1-6; TRBD1 is a possible D gene (6 bases). This CDR3 is 15 amino acids long. The germline V and J ends were trimmed by 0 bases and 9 bases, with 13 bases remaining between them. In germline, CDR1 is SGHDT, CDR2 YYEEEE. This CDR3 reads CASSLVGGRGSPLHF. The CDR3 bases are TGTGCCAGCAGCTTGGTCGGGGGGCGCGGTTCACCCCTCCACTTT.

CDR3 loop: CASSVSGRGADTQYF. In nucleotides, the CDR3 is TGTGCCAGCAGCGTAAGCGGGAGAGGAGCAGATACGCAGTATTTT. V gene TRBV9 combines with J gene TRBJ2-3; 8 nucleotides match TRBD2. The CDR3 runs 15 residues. Germline V gene lookup returns CDR1 SGDLS and CDR2 YYNGEE. Germline trimming cut 1 base from V and 4 bases from J; bases unmatched to any gene: 5.

The chain carries TRBV5-1 and TRBJ1-2; D perhaps matches TRBD1 (6 bases). CDR1 and CDR2 (germline): SGHRS, YFSETQ. V lost 2 bases and J lost 8, with 16 bases in between. The CDR3 runs 14 residues. The CDR3 is CASSFRDNAGGYTF. In DNA form, the CDR3 reads TGCGCCAGCAGCTTCCGGGACAATGCTGGCGGCTACACCTTC.

This chain's CDR3 is CASSQLGQPYNTDTQYF. The CDR3 nucleotides are TGTGCCAGCAGCCAACTGGGACAGCCGTATAACACAGATACGCAGTATTTT. J is TRBJ2-3 and V is TRBV4-2, with 7 bases that match TRBD1. The CDR3 consists of 17 residues. V shed 2 bases, J shed 2 bases, and the junction held 10 bases outside the gene matches. Germline V gene lookup returns CDR1 LGHNA and CDR2 YNFKEQ.

The rearrangement links TRBV10-3 to TRBJ1-1; D unresolved. In germline, CDR1 is ENHRY, CDR2 SYGVKD. With 3 bases removed from V and 1 base from J, the gap between germline ends came to 9 bases. This CDR3 has 14 residues. DNA of the CDR3: TGTGCCATCAGTGATGTTTGGAGGAACACTGAAGCTTTCTTT. Translating gives CAISDVWRNTEAFF.

This clone is a singleton in its sample. This chain joins TRBV2 and TRBJ2-2, with 10 bases lining up with TRBD2. Losses at the gene ends were 7 bases for V and 6 bases for J; bases not matched to a gene: 8. Germline loops: CDR1 SNHLY, CDR2 FYNNEI. The CDR3 is made up of 15 amino acids. The CDR3 nucleotides are TGTGCCAGCACGGTGGGGACTAGCGCTCCCGGGGAGCTGTTTTTT. Its translation is CASTVGTSAPGELFF.

The genes are TRBV2 and TRBJ2-1; TRBD1 might be the D (5 bases). Germline CDR1 and CDR2: SNHLY and FYNNEI. The CDR3 length is 15 residues. V lost 3 bases to trimming and J lost 1 base, with 10 bases between them. The CDR3 loop reads CASSEGRNSYNEQFF. CDR3 DNA sequence: TGTGCCAGCAGTGAGGGGCGAAATTCCTACAATGAGCAGTTCTTC.